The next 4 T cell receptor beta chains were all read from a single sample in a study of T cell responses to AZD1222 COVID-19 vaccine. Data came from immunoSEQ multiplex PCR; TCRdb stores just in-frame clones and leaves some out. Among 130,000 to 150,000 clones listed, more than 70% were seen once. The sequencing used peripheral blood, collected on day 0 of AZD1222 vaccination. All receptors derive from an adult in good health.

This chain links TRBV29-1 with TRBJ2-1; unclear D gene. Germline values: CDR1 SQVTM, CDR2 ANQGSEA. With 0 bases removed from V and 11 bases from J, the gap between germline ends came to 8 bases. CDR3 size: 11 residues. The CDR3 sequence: CSVEDPGQQFF. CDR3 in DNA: TGCAGCGTTGAAGATCCCGGACAGCAGTTCTTC.

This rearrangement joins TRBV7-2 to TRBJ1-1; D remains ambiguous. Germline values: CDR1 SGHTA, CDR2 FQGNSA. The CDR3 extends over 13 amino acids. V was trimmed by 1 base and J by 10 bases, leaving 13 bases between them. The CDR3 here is CASSLDPGLRAFF. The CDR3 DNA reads TGTGCCAGCAGCTTAGACCCGGGTTTAAGAGCTTTCTTT.

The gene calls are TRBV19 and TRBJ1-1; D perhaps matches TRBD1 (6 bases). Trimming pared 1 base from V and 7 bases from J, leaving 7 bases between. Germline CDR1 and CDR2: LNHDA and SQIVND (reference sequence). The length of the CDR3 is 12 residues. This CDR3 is CASSIGTVEAFF. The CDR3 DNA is TGTGCCAGTAGTATAGGGACAGTTGAAGCTTTCTTT.

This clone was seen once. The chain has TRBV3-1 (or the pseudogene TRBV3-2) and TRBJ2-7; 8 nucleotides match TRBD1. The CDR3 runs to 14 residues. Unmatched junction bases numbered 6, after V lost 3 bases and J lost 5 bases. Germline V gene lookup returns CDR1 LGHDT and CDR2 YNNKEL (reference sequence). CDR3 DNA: TGTGCCAGCAGCCACACCGCAGGGGGCCACGAGCAGTACTTC. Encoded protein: CASSHTAGGHEQYF.